These 7 T cell receptor beta chains came from one sample sequenced in a study of blood T cells in healthy people across ages. The second PCR ran about 6 to 11 cycles with a sample-barcoded 5' primer and J-beta primers. TCRdb used MiXCR to reprocess the 5' RACE reads, holding one entry per CDR3 protein. Seen here are some 880,000 distinct CDR3 sequences, roughly 35% observed once, and the top ten hold 10% to 15%. The sequencing sample was made of blood. The receptors come from a man aged 18 to 29 in good health.

J is TRBJ2-1 and V is TRBV2; 10 bases align to TRBD1. J gave up 6 bases and V 6 bases, and 11 bases lay outside the gene matches. The CDR3 sequence is 16 residues long. Germline lookup yields CDR1 SNHLY and CDR2 FYNNEI. CDR3 sequence: CASSATGTGAFNEQFF. The CDR3 DNA reads TGTGCCAGCAGCGCCACCGGGACAGGGGCATTCAATGAGCAGTTCTTC.

The J gene is TRBJ1-4, the V gene TRBV28; D may be TRBD1 (5 bases). Germline V lookup: CDR1 MDHEN, CDR2 SYDVKM. V was clipped by 10 bases and J by 6 bases, with 18 bases between them. This CDR3 contains 14 residues. CDR3 sequence (DNA): TGTGCCATCGGTAAGGGGAATAAGGATGAAAAACTGTTTTTT. This gives the protein CAIGKGNKDEKLFF.

This clonotype was counted many times. The chain joins TRBV6-5 to TRBJ2-4; maybe TRBD1 (6 bases). CDR1 and CDR2 (germline): MNHEY, SVGAGI. V was shortened by 5 bases and J by 0 bases, with 11 bases between the two germline ends. The CDR3 runs 15 residues. The CDR3 sequence is CASSRTALAKNIQYF. The CDR3 DNA reads TGTGCCAGCAGTCGGACAGCCCTAGCCAAAAACATTCAGTACTTC.

The chain recombines TRBV7-9 with TRBJ2-5, with D perhaps given as TRBD1 or TRBD2 (5 bases each). The CDR3 covers 14 residues. Germline V gene data show CDR1 as SEHNR and CDR2 as FQNEAQ (reference sequence). Trimming took 4 bases from V and 5 from J, leaving 14 bases between them. The DNA of the CDR3 is TGTGCCAGCAGCTCCGGGGCAGGGCCGGAGACCCAGTACTTC. Its translation: CASSSGAGPETQYF.

This clonotype was seen more than once but under ten times. The rearrangement links TRBV29-1 to TRBJ2-5, with a tentative D call TRBD1 (6 bases). In germline, CDR1 is SQVTM, CDR2 ANQGSEA. CDR3 length: 14 amino acids. The ends were cut back, 2 bases at V and 11 bases at J, with 21 bases in the middle. The CDR3 loop is CSVERAGATLAQYF. CDR3 nucleotides: TGCAGCGTTGAAAGGGCAGGGGCCACCCTGGCGCAGTACTTC. The full variable domain, its missing parts supplied by reference TRBV29-1 and TRBJ2-5, is SAVISQKPSRDICQRGTSLTIQCQVDSQVTMMFWYRQQPGQSLTLIATANQGSEATYESGFVIDKFPISRPNLTFSTLTVSNMSPEDSSIYLCSVERAGATLAQYFGPGTRLLVL.

This clonotype turned up a few times. The chain joins TRBV5-1 to TRBJ2-1; 13 bases map to TRBD2. Near its end, the DNA agrees better with TRBJ2-7, so the J call may be wrong. CDR3 length: 14 amino acids. Germline V gene data show CDR1 as SGHRS and CDR2 as YFSETQ. The chain's CDR3 is CASGLAGAYNEQYF. The CDR3 nucleotides are TGCGCCAGCGGACTAGCGGGGGCCTACAATGAGCAGTACTTC.

Note on this clonotype: A much larger clonotype is one base distant, so this may be a read error. The rearrangement links TRBV20-1 to TRBJ2-1, with 11 bases fitting TRBD2. After removal of 5 bases from V and 6 bases from J, the junction contained 12 bases not matched to a gene. CDR3 size: 16 residues. Germline lookup yields CDR1 DFQATT and CDR2 SNEGSKA (reference sequence). The CDR3 protein is CSAGPLAGDWGNEQFF. CDR3 coding DNA: TGCAGTGCTGGACCACTAGCGGGGGATTGGGGCAATGAGCAGTTCTTC.